The 22 T cell receptor beta chains given below trace back to one sample, sequenced in a study of T cells after yellow fever vaccination. From the 5' RACE reads, TCRdb called clonotypes with MiXCR, one entry per CDR3 protein. The table shows about 550,000 distinct CDR3 sequences, with 15% to 20% occurring only once. Sequenced here: PBMCs, sampled 15 days after the yellow fever booster vaccination. These receptors came from a man younger than 45 who received the YFV17D yellow fever vaccine.

This clonotype was detected only a few times. This chain joins TRBV12-3 or TRBV12-4 and TRBJ2-2; a possible D gene is TRBD1 (5 bases). The CDR3 consists of 14 residues. The V and J ends lost 0 bases and 7 bases respectively, with 9 bases between them. CDR3 coding DNA: TGTGCCAGCAGTTTAGCCCAGGGAATCGGGGAGCTGTTTTTT. Translated, it gives CASSLAQGIGELFF.

J is TRBJ2-1 and V is TRBV6-2 or TRBV6-3; TRBD2 matches at 11 bases. Germline V CDR1 and CDR2: MNHEY, SVGEGT. Trimming at V came to 9 bases and at J to 10 bases, leaving 20 bases not matched to a gene. The CDR3 spans 17 residues. The CDR3 reads CASAPWASGRQDGEQFF. The CDR3 region has the DNA TGTGCCAGTGCCCCCTGGGCTAGCGGGAGGCAGGACGGAGAGCAGTTCTTC.

This clonotype was counted between two and nine times. The CDR3 DNA reads TGCGCCAGCAGCCGAAAACAGGGACCTTCCTACGAGCAGTACTTC. Its translation is CASSRKQGPSYEQYF. J is TRBJ2-7 and V is TRBV4-3; D may be TRBD1 (6 bases). This CDR3 has 15 residues. V was clipped by 4 bases and J by 1 base, with 14 bases between them. CDR1 LGHNA and CDR2 YSLEER come from the germline V gene.

This clonotype was counted a few times. This chain connects TRBV4-3 to TRBJ2-3; possible D gene TRBD2, 5 bases. Germline CDR1 is LGHNA and CDR2 is YSLEER. The CDR3 contains 15 residues. V dropped 4 bases and J dropped 3 bases, with 14 bases sitting between them. For the CDR3, the DNA is TGCGCCAGCAGCCGGCGGGTTGGGTGGACAGATACGCAGTATTTT. As protein: CASSRRVGWTDTQYF.

This sequence joins TRBV12-5 and TRBJ2-3, with 11 positions matching TRBD2. V lost 7 bases and J lost 0; bases outside the gene matches: 9. The germline V gene encodes CDR1 LGHNT and CDR2 FRNRAP. CDR3 length: 17 amino acids. The CDR3 protein is CASDTSGTSGSTDTQYF. The CDR3 DNA is TGTGCTAGTGACACCTCCGGGACTAGCGGAAGCACAGATACGCAGTATTTT.

The chain is built from TRBV20-1 and TRBJ1-1; D is uncertain. Per the germline V gene, CDR1 is DFQATT and CDR2 is SNEGSKA (reference sequence). The CDR3 is made up of 12 amino acids. V lost 7 bases, J lost 4 bases, and 13 bases lay in between. In DNA form, the CDR3 reads TGCAGTGTCGGTCACAGCGGCACTGAAGCTTTCTTT. Its translation is CSVGHSGTEAFF.

This sequence joins TRBV5-6 and TRBJ2-5; unclear D gene. Germline V gives CDR1 SGHDT, CDR2 YYEEEE. The CDR3 extends over 14 amino acids. V was cut by 8 bases and J by 5 bases, with 19 bases left in between. For the CDR3, the DNA is TGTGCCAGGAGCCCCGGGCAGGTCCCGGAGACCCAGTACTTC. Protein sequence: CARSPGQVPETQYF.

V and J are TRBV20-1 and TRBJ2-7, with D unclear. The CDR3 consists of 12 residues. Trimming took 4 bases from V and 3 from J, leaving 10 bases between them. The V gene's germline CDR1 is DFQATT and CDR2 SNEGSKA (reference sequence). This CDR3 is CSATTSGYEQYF. The CDR3 DNA follows: TGCAGTGCTACAACCTCGGGCTACGAGCAGTACTTC.

This clonotype was picked up a small number of times. The chain carries TRBV4-2 and TRBJ2-7, with 9 bases aligning to TRBD2. The V and J ends lost 4 bases and 3 bases, in that order; junction bases with no gene match: 7. This CDR3 is 15 amino acids long. Germline CDR1 reads LGHNA; CDR2 reads YNFKEQ. Here the CDR3 DNA reads TGTGCCAGCAGCCGACGGACTAGCGAAATCTACGAGCAGTACTTC. This translates into CASSRRTSEIYEQYF.

This chain connects TRBV7-2 to TRBJ1-1, with 8 positions matching TRBD1. Germline V gene sequence: CDR1 SGHTA, CDR2 FQGNSA. This CDR3 comprises 14 residues. J lost 5 bases, V lost 4 bases, and 6 bases had no gene match. The chain's CDR3 is CASSSGQGWTEAFF. CDR3 in DNA: TGTGCCAGCAGCTCTGGACAGGGATGGACTGAAGCTTTCTTT.

V and J are TRBV7-2 and TRBJ2-1, with D uncertain. The CDR3 loop spans 14 amino acids. Germline CDR1 is SGHTA and CDR2 is FQGNSA. The DNA of the CDR3 is TGTGCTACAAGGGCTTCCCCCTCCCGAGACGAGCAGTTCTTC. It codes for CATRASPSRDEQFF.

Only a few counts were recorded for this clonotype. This chain joins TRBV7-6 and TRBJ2-1, with D possibly being TRBD2 (7 bases). The length of the CDR3 is 17 residues. Germline CDR1 reads SGHVS; CDR2 reads FNYEAQ. V lost 0 bases, J lost 2 bases, and 14 bases lay in between. The CDR3 DNA reads TGTGCCAGCAGCTTAGCGGGAGGGGGTATCACCTACAATGAGCAGTTCTTC. Protein: CASSLAGGGITYNEQFF.

This clonotype turned up a few times. V usage is TRBV27 and J usage is TRBJ2-1; tentative D call: TRBD2 (6 bases). Germline lookup yields CDR1 MNHEY and CDR2 SMNVEV (reference sequence). V was shortened by 6 bases and J by 4 bases, with 13 bases between the two germline ends. The CDR3 runs to 14 residues. CDR3 bases: TGTGCCAGCAGCGACGGACTAAATTACAATGAGCAGTTCTTC. It encodes CASSDGLNYNEQFF.

The J gene is TRBJ2-1, the V gene TRBV15; D is unclear. The CDR3 length is 12 residues. Trimming left V 0 bases short and J 10 bases short, with 7 bases between. CDR1 is LNHNV, CDR2 YYDKDF, per germline (reference sequence). CDR3 coding DNA: TGTGCCACCAGCAGAGATTTGGCCGAGCAGTTCTTC. Translating it yields CATSRDLAEQFF.

This clonotype was seen more than once but under ten times. This chain uses TRBV30 with TRBJ2-3; D is uncertain. From germline, CDR1 is GTSNPN and CDR2 SVGIG (reference sequence). V lost 4 bases, J lost 8 bases, and 13 bases lay in between. CDR3 length: 12 residues. DNA of the CDR3: TGTGCCTGGACTCGGGCCTATGGTACGCAGTATTTT. It translates to CAWTRAYGTQYF.

The table lists this clonotype with a few counts. The chain joins TRBV28 to TRBJ2-3; 10 positions match TRBD1. The CDR3 length is 15 residues. V lost 4 bases and J lost 5; bases outside the gene matches: 6. CDR1 is MDHEN, CDR2 SYDVKM, per germline. As DNA, the CDR3 is TGTGCCAGCAGTTCCTCGGGACAGGGGAAAGATACGCAGTATTTT. Translated: CASSSSGQGKDTQYF.

This clonotype was seen repeatedly, ten times or more. The J gene is TRBJ2-2, the V gene TRBV10-3, with D possibly TRBD1 on 6 matching bases. The CDR3 contains 15 residues. Trimming cost V 10 bases and J 2 bases, with 17 bases left between them. Germline lookup yields CDR1 ENHRY and CDR2 SYGVKD. The CDR3 loop is CATTRTETNTGELFF. DNA for the CDR3: TGTGCCACGACGAGGACAGAAACTAACACCGGGGAGCTGTTTTTT.

This clonotype was found a few times. The chain has TRBV6-5 and TRBJ2-1, with D possibly TRBD1 on 5 matching bases. Germline V gene lookup returns CDR1 MNHEY and CDR2 SVGAGI. The CDR3 is 17 residues long. The V and J ends lost 4 bases and 5 bases respectively, with 21 bases between them. Here the CDR3 reads CASSSSTGEVNNNEQFF. The CDR3 bases are TGTGCCAGCAGTTCAAGCACAGGTGAGGTCAACAACAATGAGCAGTTCTTC.

This clonotype was counted a few times. The chain couples TRBV6-2 or TRBV6-3 to TRBJ2-1, with TRBD2 matching 7 bases. Germline V gene lookup returns CDR1 MNHEY and CDR2 SVGEGT. J lost 2 bases, V lost 2 bases, and 9 bases had no gene match. The CDR3 spans 17 residues. As DNA, the CDR3 is TGTGCCAGCAGTTACGCCACTAGCGCCCTCCCCTACAATGAGCAGTTCTTC. Its translation: CASSYATSALPYNEQFF.

V is TRBV25-1 and J is TRBJ2-7, with TRBD2 matching 9 bases. Trimming at V came to 3 bases and at J to 5 bases, leaving 8 bases not matched to a gene. The CDR3 extends over 15 amino acids. CDR1 is MGHDK and CDR2 is SYGVNS in the germline V gene. The CDR3 is CASSEGPGLADEQYF. The CDR3 DNA reads TGTGCCAGCAGTGAGGGTCCGGGACTAGCCGACGAGCAGTACTTC.

The chain uses TRBV5-4 and TRBJ2-3, with 10 bases identical to TRBD1. Germline-derived CDR1 and CDR2 are SGHNT and YYREEE (reference sequence). V shed 4 bases and J 2 bases; nucleotides not matched to a gene: 10. This CDR3 contains 17 residues. The CDR3 here is CASSLLPGQGVTDTQYF. Written as DNA, the CDR3 is TGTGCCAGCAGCCTGCTGCCCGGACAGGGGGTCACAGATACGCAGTATTTT.

V gene TRBV4-3 combines with J gene TRBJ2-7, with D unresolved. The CDR3 length is 14 residues. Trimming left V 1 base short and J 1 base short, with 8 bases between. Per germline, CDR1 LGHNA and CDR2 YSLEER. Written as DNA, the CDR3 is TGCGCCAGCAGCCAAGCTGGCAAGTCCTACGAGCAGTACTTC. As protein: CASSQAGKSYEQYF.